This entry features one TCR beta chain sequence. Its antigen is not identified. The entry originates in a study of CD8 T cells in Susac syndrome. General study results and limits: The authors acknowledged that the study's TCR sequencing and HLA analysis involved relatively few individuals.

CD8+ and CD4+ blood T cells underwent TCR beta sequencing. It was negative isolation that provided the CD8+ and CD4+ T cells, whereas TEMRA cells were enriched by FACS. The junction had 0 bases not matched to a gene; V was cut back by 5 bases and J by 2 bases. Germline CDR1 LNHNV, CDR2 YYDKDF (reference sequence). The CDR3 covers 13 residues. It was with random hexamers that 0.5 to 1 ug RNA was reverse transcribed. The authors amplified TCR beta CDR3 across 54 Vbeta and 13 Jbeta using immunoSEQ multiplex PCR. TCRdb passed the immunoSEQ multiplex PCR reads through MiXCR, listing each CDR3 protein once. Of nearly 200,000 distinct CDR3 sequences in the sample, roughly 96% were seen once.

This chain connects TRBV15 to TRBJ1-5; 7 bases agree with TRBD1. The receptor was derived from a human donor with multiple sclerosis. What was sequenced was CD4+ T cells from PBMCs. The CDR3 sequence: CATSGTGNQPQHF. Written as DNA, the CDR3 is TGTGCCACCAGCGGGACAGGCAATCAGCCCCAGCATTTT.